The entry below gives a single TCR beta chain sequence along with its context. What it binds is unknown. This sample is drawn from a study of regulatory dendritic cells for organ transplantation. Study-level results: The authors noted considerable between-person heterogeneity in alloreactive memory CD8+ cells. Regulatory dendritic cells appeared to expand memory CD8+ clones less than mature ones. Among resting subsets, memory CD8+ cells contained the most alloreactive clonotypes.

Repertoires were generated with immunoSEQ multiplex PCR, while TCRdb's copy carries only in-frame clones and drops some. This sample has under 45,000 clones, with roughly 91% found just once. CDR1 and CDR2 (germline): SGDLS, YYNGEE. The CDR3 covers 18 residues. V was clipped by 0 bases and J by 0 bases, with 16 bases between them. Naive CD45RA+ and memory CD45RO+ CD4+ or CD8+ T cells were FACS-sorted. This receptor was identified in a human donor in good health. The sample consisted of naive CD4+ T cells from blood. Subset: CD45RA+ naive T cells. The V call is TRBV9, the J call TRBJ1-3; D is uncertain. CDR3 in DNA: TGTGCCAGCAGCGTAGACCCCGTCAGTCCGAGCTCTGGAAACACCATATATTTT. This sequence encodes CASSVDPVSPSSGNTIYF. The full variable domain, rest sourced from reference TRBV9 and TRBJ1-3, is DSGVTQTPKHLITATGQRVTLRCSPRSGDLSVYWYQQSLDQGLQFLIQYYNGEERAKGNILERFSAQQFPDLHSELNLSSLELGDSALYFCASSVDPVSPSSGNTIYFGEGSWLTVV.